This is a list of T cell receptor beta chains from one sample in a study of cytomegalovirus exposure and HLA in healthy donors. Only in-frame clones appear in the TCRdb table, and some are missing; sequencing was by immunoSEQ multiplex PCR. This table holds around 150,000 clones, just under 80% found once. The sample taken for sequencing was PBMCs. These receptors all stem from a man aged 30 to 39 in good health. Both conserved end residues are part of each CDR3. The order of the fields is V gene, D gene, clone size, J gene, CDR3 protein, CDR3 DNA. The D gene is left open where the match is weak. Clone size is stated in some rows and not others, as once, few, many or a class when expanded.

v_call: TRBV10-3
d_call: .
clone_size: once
j_call: TRBJ1-4
cdr3_aa: CAISDAGTNEKLFF
cdr3_nt: TGTGCCATCAGTGACGCGGGGACTAATGAAAAACTGTTTTTT

v_call: TRBV29-1
d_call: TRBD1
clone_size: few
j_call: TRBJ2-7
cdr3_aa: CSVEDLSQGEIGKQYF
cdr3_nt: TGCAGCGTTGAAGATCTTAGTCAGGGGGAAATTGGTAAGCAGTACTTC

v_call: TRBV7-9
d_call: .
clone_size: few
j_call: TRBJ1-5
cdr3_aa: CSSSSDSHNQPQHF
cdr3_nt: TGTTCCAGCAGCTCCGACAGCCACAATCAGCCCCAGCATTTT

v_call: TRBV27
d_call: TRBD2
clone_size: .
j_call: TRBJ2-1
cdr3_aa: CASSLSLAGDGEQFF
cdr3_nt: TGTGCCAGCAGTTTAAGCCTAGCGGGAGACGGGGAGCAGTTCTTC

v_call: TRBV7-9
d_call: .
clone_size: once
j_call: TRBJ2-5
cdr3_aa: CSSSSVQDREETQYF
cdr3_nt: TGTTCCAGCAGCTCCGTCCAGGACAGAGAAGAGACCCAGTACTTC

v_call: TRBV27
d_call: .
clone_size: .
j_call: TRBJ1-1
cdr3_aa: CASSGTQGEAFF
cdr3_nt: TGTGCCAGCAGTGGAACACAGGGTGAAGCTTTCTTT

v_call: TRBV7-7
d_call: .
clone_size: few
j_call: TRBJ2-3
cdr3_aa: CASSEDRHTDTQYF
cdr3_nt: TGTGCCAGCAGCGAGGACAGACACACAGATACGCAGTATTTT

v_call: TRBV6-1
d_call: .
clone_size: .
j_call: TRBJ1-5
cdr3_aa: CAHRARVGPQHF
cdr3_nt: TGTGCCCACAGGGCTAGGGTCGGGCCCCAGCATTTT

v_call: TRBV18
d_call: .
clone_size: .
j_call: TRBJ2-5
cdr3_aa: CASSPLVRSDQEYF
cdr3_nt: TGTGCCAGCTCCCCGCTCGTCCGCTCAGACCAGGAGTACTTC

v_call: TRBV25-1
d_call: .
clone_size: .
j_call: TRBJ1-4
cdr3_aa: CASSESEKLFF
cdr3_nt: TGTGCCAGCAGTGAATCGGAAAAACTGTTTTTT